A single sample is the source of the 19 T cell receptor beta chains below, sequenced in a study of regulatory T cells in long-lasting Graves disease. Specified time point: newly diagnosed GD, antithyroid drugs for less than 3 months. TCR sequences were obtained from RNA taken from PBMCs. Arm-PCR of CDR3 regions with iRepertoire HTBI primers generated TCR beta libraries. TCRdb re-analysed the multiplex PCR reads in MiXCR, keeping a single row per CDR3 protein. Of around 420,000 distinct CDR3 sequences detected, roughly 16% appear once; the ten largest clones hold approximately 22%. The sample was peripheral blood mononuclear cells (PBMCs), taken at new diagnosis, from a patient treated with antithyroid drugs. These receptors all stem from a female donor with Graves disease.

Many counts were recorded for this clonotype. A read error may produce the germline difference seen at one junction end. The chain employs TRBV28 and TRBJ1-1; 7 bases match TRBD1. The CDR3 is made up of 14 amino acids. The germline V gene has CDR1 MDHEN and CDR2 SYDVKM. CDR3 bases: TGCGCCAGCAGCTCGGGACAGCTAAACACTGAAGCTTTCTTT. Translated: CASSSGQLNTEAFF.

This clonotype came up many times. The genes are TRBV28 and TRBJ2-7, with D possibly being TRBD2 (5 bases). The CDR3 extends over 14 amino acids. Looked up from germline, CDR1 is MDHEN and CDR2 is SYDVKM. V was shortened by 5 bases and J by 7 bases, with 18 bases between the two germline ends. The CDR3 spells CASSQRRQSGEQYF. The CDR3 bases are TGTGCCAGCAGTCAACGAAGGCAGTCGGGAGAGCAGTACTTC.

This clonotype was observed at least ten times. The chain has TRBV5-4 and TRBJ1-2, with D unclear. There are 16 residues in the CDR3. Germline V lookup: CDR1 SGHNT, CDR2 YYREEE (reference sequence). With 0 bases removed from V and 0 bases from J, the gap between germline ends came to 12 bases. CDR3 nucleotide sequence: TGTGCCAGCAGCTTGGCGGCCGCCAAACCTAACTATGGCTACACCTTC. Translation: CASSLAAAKPNYGYTF. The whole variable domain, filled in from reference TRBV5-4 and TRBJ1-2, reads ETGVTQSPTHLIKTRGQQVTLRCSSQSGHNTVSWYQQALGQGPQFIFQYYREEENGRGNFPPRFSGLQFPNYSSELNVNALELDDSALYLCASSLAAAKPNYGYTFGSGTRLTVV.

This clonotype was seen repeatedly, ten times or more. V is TRBV30 and J is TRBJ2-3; D is undetermined. The CDR3 loop spans 15 amino acids. V shed 4 bases and J shed 0 bases, with 14 bases lying between them. Germline CDR1 is GTSNPN and CDR2 is SVGIG (reference sequence). The CDR3 loop reads CAWTHRRSSTDTQYF. The CDR3 region has the DNA TGTGCCTGGACACACCGACGGTCCAGCACAGATACGCAGTATTTT. The full variable domain, completed using reference TRBV30 and TRBJ2-3, is SQTIHQWPATLVQPVGSPLSLECTVEGTSNPNLYWYRQAAGRGLQLLFYSVGIGQISSEVPQNLSASRPQDRQFILSSKKLLLSDSGFYLCAWTHRRSSTDTQYFGPGTRLTVL.

This clonotype was observed a few times. The V and J genes are TRBV7-2 and TRBJ2-2; 10 bases agree with TRBD2. V trimming: 5 bases; J trimming: 1 base; junction bases outside the gene matches: 7. The V gene's germline CDR1 is SGHTA and CDR2 FQGNSA. The CDR3 is 17 residues long. CDR3 region: CASSPRTSGWNTGELFF. As DNA, the CDR3 is TGTGCCAGCAGCCCAAGGACTAGCGGTTGGAACACCGGGGAGCTGTTTTTT.

This clonotype has at least ten counts. The chain has TRBV6-5 and TRBJ1-4, with TRBD1 matching 8 bases. This CDR3 has 16 amino acids. Germline V lookup: CDR1 MNHEY, CDR2 SVGAGI. J was trimmed by 4 bases and V by 4 bases; bases with no gene match: 8. CDR3 coding DNA: TGTGCCAGCAGTTCCTTAGACAGGGGCGGTAATGAAAAACTGTTTTTT. Its protein is CASSSLDRGGNEKLFF.

This clonotype was observed a few times. The junction shows a germline mismatch at one end, possibly a read error. V gene TRBV6-2 or TRBV6-3 combines with J gene TRBJ1-5, with 8 bases fitting TRBD1. The length of the CDR3 is 14 residues. CDR1 and CDR2 (germline): MNHEY, SVGEGT. CDR3 DNA sequence: TGTGCCAGCAGTTACGCAGGGGGCAACCAGCCCCAGCATTTT. Protein sequence: CASSYAGGNQPQHF.

This CDR3 is CATRSLTASSYNEQFF. The CDR3 DNA sequence: TGTGCCACACGATCCTTGACCGCGAGCTCCTACAATGAGCAGTTCTTC. The chain carries TRBV6-1 and TRBJ2-1; D is unclear. V shed 10 bases and J shed 0 bases, with 19 bases lying between them. CDR1 is MNHNS and CDR2 is SASEGT in the germline V gene. The CDR3 length is 16 residues.

This clonotype was found many times. This chain connects TRBV30 to TRBJ2-2; D gene uncertain. Trimming removed 1 base from V and 0 bases from J, with 6 bases in between. Germline CDR1 GTSNPN, CDR2 SVGIG (reference sequence). The CDR3 is made up of 14 amino acids. The CDR3 here is CAWSAQANTGELFF. DNA of the CDR3: TGTGCCTGGAGTGCCCAGGCGAACACCGGGGAGCTGTTTTTT.

The chain is built from TRBV5-1 and TRBJ2-3; D unclear. CDR1 SGHRS and CDR2 YFSETQ come from the germline V gene. V was pared by 6 bases and J by 0 bases, with 14 bases between. The CDR3 sequence is 15 residues long. This CDR3 reads CASNLRAASTDTQYF. Written as DNA, the CDR3 is TGCGCCAGCAACCTACGGGCAGCCAGCACAGATACGCAGTATTTT.

In its sample, this clonotype was seen many times. The chain couples TRBV27 to TRBJ1-2; D perhaps matches TRBD1 (6 bases). The ends were cut back, 3 bases at V and 6 bases at J, with 11 bases in the middle. Germline lookup yields CDR1 MNHEY and CDR2 SMNVEV (reference sequence). This CDR3 has 13 amino acids. The CDR3 is CASSLNRENGYTF. The CDR3, as DNA: TGTGCCAGCAGTTTGAACAGGGAGAATGGCTACACCTTC.

This clonotype was detected ten times or more. This sequence joins TRBV5-1 and TRBJ1-2, with 10 nucleotides matching TRBD1. The V gene end was trimmed by 4 bases and the J gene end by 4 bases; junction bases not matched to a gene: 7. Per the germline V gene, CDR1 is SGHRS and CDR2 is YFSETQ. This CDR3 has 15 residues. CDR3 in DNA: TGCGCCAGCAGCATCGGGACAGGGGAGGGCTATGGCTACACCTTC. This gives the protein CASSIGTGEGYGYTF. Variable domain in full (rest from reference TRBV5-1 and TRBJ1-2): KAGVTQTPRYLIKTRGQQVTLSCSPISGHRSVSWYQQTPGQGLQFLFEYFSETQRNKGNFPGRFSGRQFSNSRSEMNVSTLELGDSALYLCASSIGTGEGYGYTFGSGTRLTVV.

At least ten counts were recorded for this clonotype. The V call is TRBV2, the J call TRBJ2-5; TRBD2 might be the D (5 bases). CDR3 length: 15 residues. Germline-derived CDR1 and CDR2 are SNHLY and FYNNEI. Trimming removed 4 bases from V and 3 bases from J, with 15 bases in between. In DNA form, the CDR3 reads TGTGCCAGCAGTGTACTGGGGAGCGCCAAAGAGACCCAGTACTTC. Protein product: CASSVLGSAKETQYF.

DNA of the CDR3: TGTGCCAGCTCACCAGGGTCCCAAGATTCGAATGAAAAACTGTTTTTT. Translating gives CASSPGSQDSNEKLFF. V gene TRBV18 combines with J gene TRBJ1-4; D is unclear. Germline assignment: CDR1 KGHSH and CDR2 LQKENI. The CDR3 contains 16 residues. The V end lost 2 bases, the J end lost 5 bases, and 15 bases lay between the germline ends.

This clonotype has ten or more counts. This sequence joins TRBV28 and TRBJ1-1; D is possibly TRBD1 (6 bases). Trimming removed 4 bases at V and 1 base at J, with 10 bases between. Germline values: CDR1 MDHEN, CDR2 SYDVKM. This CDR3 has 14 residues. The CDR3 DNA reads as TGTGCCAGCAGTTCCCAGGGGAGGAACACTGAAGCTTTCTTT. Translated, it gives CASSSQGRNTEAFF.

The chain is built from TRBV10-3 and TRBJ1-3, with D unclear. The CDR3 covers 15 residues. From germline, CDR1 is ENHRY and CDR2 SYGVKD. V was clipped by 4 bases and J by 0 bases, with 10 bases between them. The CDR3 spells CAISGRQSSGNTIYF. The DNA for the CDR3 is TGTGCCATCAGTGGGCGGCAAAGCTCTGGAAACACCATATATTTT.

This clonotype has just a few counts. The chain has TRBV3-1 and TRBJ1-2; D perhaps matches TRBD1 (6 bases). Trimming removed 5 bases from V and 3 bases from J, with 16 bases in between. This CDR3 is 15 amino acids long. The germline V gene encodes CDR1 LGHDT and CDR2 YNNKEL (reference sequence). The CDR3, as DNA: TGTGCCAGCAGCTCCGACTGGGGGGGCCACTATGGCTACACCTTC. The encoded protein is CASSSDWGGHYGYTF.

The chain has TRBV7-8 and TRBJ2-1; 7 positions agree with TRBD1. The CDR3 runs 16 residues. After removal of 1 base from V and 4 bases from J, the junction contained 7 bases not matched to a gene. CDR1 SGHVS and CDR2 FQNEAQ come from the germline V gene. CDR3 sequence (DNA): TGTGCCAGCAGCTTAGGAGGGGGCCGGGTTTACAATGAGCAGTTCTTC. Its protein is CASSLGGGRVYNEQFF. The whole variable domain, filled in from reference TRBV7-8 and TRBJ2-1, reads GAGVSQSPRYKVAKRGQDVALRCDPISGHVSLFWYQQALGQGPEFLTYFQNEAQLDKSGLPSDRFFAERPEGSVSTLKIQRTQQEDSAVYLCASSLGGGRVYNEQFFGPGTRLTVL.

This clonotype turned up a few times. V usage is TRBV6-5 and J usage is TRBJ2-1; D possibly matches TRBD1 or TRBD2 (5 bases each). The CDR3 runs to 14 residues. CDR1 is MNHEY and CDR2 is SVGAGI in the germline V gene. The V gene lost 0 bases and the J gene lost 9 bases, with 12 bases spanning the gap. The CDR3 is CASSYSGQGVEQFF. As DNA, the CDR3 is TGTGCCAGCAGTTACTCGGGCCAGGGAGTTGAGCAGTTCTTC.